What follows describes a single T cell receptor (beta chain). Trimming shortened V by 3 bases and J by 3 bases, and 22 bases separated the two germline ends. The CDR3 is 18 residues long. Germline lookup yields CDR1 SGHVS and CDR2 FNYEAQ. Combining a sample-barcoded 5' primer with a J-beta primer mix, a second PCR ran for about 7 to 12 cycles. TCRdb redid the calling of the 5' RACE reads with MiXCR, one entry per CDR3 protein. Of 800,000 to 1,000,000 distinct CDR3 sequences in the sample, around 48% were seen once. The data belong to a study of blood T cells in healthy people across ages. The V gene is TRBV7-6, the J gene TRBJ2-3; D gene ambiguous. The sequenced sample was blood. The sequence came from a man in his thirties or forties in good health. CDR3 sequence: CASSFPPLREDPTDTQYF. The CDR3 DNA is TGTGCCAGCAGCTTCCCGCCCCTGCGAGAGGATCCTACAGATACGCAGTATTTT. The variable domain in full, completed from reference TRBV7-6 and TRBJ2-3, reads GAGVSQSPRYKVTKRGQDVALRCDPISGHVSLYWYRQALGQGPEFLTYFNYEAQQDKSGLPNDRFSAERPEGSISTLTIQRTEQRDSAMYRCASSFPPLREDPTDTQYFGPGTRLTVL.